This record looks at one T cell receptor (beta chain) sequence and its context. These data belong to a study of cytomegalovirus exposure and HLA in healthy donors. Profiling relied on immunoSEQ multiplex PCR, and the TCRdb table lists in-frame clones only, not all of them. The repertoire holds some 110,000 clones, with around 94% as singletons. The TCR was taken from a woman aged 18-29 years in good health and CMV-seronegative. The source material was PBMCs.

For the CDR3, the DNA is TGCGCCAGCAGCGTGTCCGGGACAGCCGGGGAGCTGTTTTTT. Its protein product is CASSVSGTAGELFF. This chain connects TRBV5-1 to TRBJ2-2; TRBD1 matches at 7 bases. The CDR3 consists of 14 residues. With V trimmed by 4 bases and J by 6 bases, 6 bases remained unmatched. Germline lookup yields CDR1 SGHRS and CDR2 YFSETQ.